These 21 T cell receptor beta chains originate from one sample sequenced in a study of blood T cell repertoires in COVID-19. Profiling relied on immunoSEQ multiplex PCR, and the TCRdb table lists in-frame clones only, not all of them. The sample has hundreds of thousands of clones; 75% to 90% are singletons. The sequenced sample was peripheral blood. These TCRs come from a man aged 18 to 30 with COVID-19, enrolled during active disease.

This chain links TRBV7-8 with TRBJ2-3, with 12 nucleotides matching TRBD2. The CDR3 is made up of 15 amino acids. Germline loops: CDR1 SGHVS, CDR2 FQNEAQ. Germline trimming cut 5 bases from V and 5 bases from J; bases unmatched to any gene: 5. CDR3 residues: CASSPGLAGLDTQYF. The DNA of the CDR3 is TGTGCCAGCAGCCCTGGACTAGCGGGGTTAGATACGCAGTATTTT.

The chain carries TRBV24-1 and TRBJ2-5; no clear D gene. Trimming removed 3 bases at V and 3 bases at J, with 4 bases between. Per the germline V gene, CDR1 is KGHDR and CDR2 is SFDVKD. This CDR3 is built from 12 residues. The CDR3 sequence is CATSDPKETQYF. In nucleotides, the CDR3 is TGTGCCACCAGTGATCCAAAAGAGACCCAGTACTTC.

V gene TRBV19 combines with J gene TRBJ2-4, with a weak D call TRBD2 (5 bases). V was cut by 4 bases and J by 6 bases, with 13 bases left in between. Germline loops: CDR1 LNHDA, CDR2 SQIVND (reference sequence). The CDR3 loop spans 14 amino acids. The CDR3 sequence: CASSNGVFRNIQYF. In DNA form, the CDR3 reads TGTGCCAGTAGTAACGGGGTTTTCCGAAACATTCAGTACTTC.

The V and J genes are TRBV5-6 and TRBJ2-2, with 10 bases lining up with TRBD2. CDR1 is SGHDT, CDR2 YYEEEE, per germline. The ends lost 4 bases at V and 7 bases at J; junction bases unmatched: 7. The length of the CDR3 is 15 residues. CDR3 residues: CASSPGTSVRGELFF. CDR3 nucleotides: TGTGCCAGCAGCCCCGGGACTAGCGTGCGCGGGGAGCTGTTTTTT.

The V gene is TRBV6-5, the J gene TRBJ2-2, with 8 bases aligning to TRBD2. The CDR3 contains 13 residues. CDR1 and CDR2 (germline): MNHEY, SVGAGI. CDR3 sequence reads: CATGTRVTGELFF. The CDR3 nucleotides read TGTGCTACCGGGACTAGAGTCACCGGGGAGCTGTTTTTT.

The V gene is TRBV5-1, the J gene TRBJ2-1, with 8 positions matching TRBD1. CDR1 SGHRS and CDR2 YFSETQ come from the germline V gene. V trimming: 5 bases; J trimming: 6 bases; junction bases outside the gene matches: 7. CDR3 length equals 14 residues. The CDR3 sequence: CASSSTGTGNEQFF. CDR3 bases: TGCGCCAGCAGTAGCACCGGGACAGGCAATGAGCAGTTCTTC.

This chain uses TRBV2 with TRBJ1-5, with D possibly TRBD1 on 5 matching bases. The germline V gene has CDR1 SNHLY and CDR2 FYNNEI. V was pared by 6 bases and J by 6 bases, with 6 bases between. This CDR3 has 11 amino acids. CDR3 nucleotides: TGTGCCAGCAGGGGGGGTCAGCCCCAGCATTTT. This codes for CASRGGQPQHF.

The CDR3 sequence: CASNEGRALYEQYF. The DNA for the CDR3 is TGTGCCAGCAACGAGGGGAGGGCCCTCTACGAGCAGTACTTC. The chain is built from TRBV5-5 and TRBJ2-7; the match to TRBD2 covers 7 bases. Trimming took 6 bases from V and 3 from J; bases not matched to a gene: 9. CDR1 SGHKS and CDR2 YYEKEE come from the germline V gene (reference sequence). The length of the CDR3 is 14 residues.

The chain employs TRBV19 and TRBJ2-5; D is unclear. The length of the CDR3 is 13 residues. Trimming stripped 5 bases from V and 8 bases from J, with 15 bases between. In germline, CDR1 is LNHDA, CDR2 SQIVND (reference sequence). CDR3 residues: CASSPSSAETQYF. CDR3 DNA: TGTGCCAGTAGTCCCTCTTCGGCGGAAACCCAGTACTTC.

This clone occurred a few times. The chain joins TRBV5-5 to TRBJ2-2, with 8 positions matching TRBD2. J lost 5 bases, V lost 9 bases, and 9 bases had no gene match. Germline CDR1 SGHKS, CDR2 YYEKEE (reference sequence). The CDR3 is 14 amino acids. CDR3 coding DNA: TGTGCCACCCGAGCGGGGGCGGGGACCGGGGAGCTGTTTTTT. As protein: CATRAGAGTGELFF.

The rearrangement joins TRBV6-5 to TRBJ1-1; D is uncertain. This CDR3 spans 11 amino acids. CDR1 and CDR2 from the germline V gene are MNHEY and SVGAGI. V dropped 6 bases and J dropped 7 bases, with 9 bases sitting between them. CDR3 sequence reads: CASREANEAFF. Written as DNA, the CDR3 is TGTGCCAGCAGGGAGGCAAATGAAGCTTTCTTT.

CDR3: CASTDLAYTGELFF. The CDR3 nucleotides read TGTGCCAGCACTGACCTAGCGTACACCGGGGAGCTGTTTTTT. The rearrangement links TRBV7-8 to TRBJ2-2, with D tentatively TRBD2 (6 bases). The CDR3 has 14 residues. V was pared by 7 bases and J by 3 bases, with 12 bases between. Germline V gives CDR1 SGHVS, CDR2 FQNEAQ. Drawing the rest from reference TRBV7-8 and TRBJ2-2, the complete variable domain is GAGVSQSPRYKVAKRGQDVALRCDPISGHVSLFWYQQALGQGPEFLTYFQNEAQLDKSGLPSDRFFAERPEGSVSTLKIQRTQQEDSAVYLCASTDLAYTGELFFGEGSRLTVL.

This chain uses TRBV6-6 with TRBJ2-7; 8 bases map to TRBD2. Trimming at V came to 6 bases and at J to 0 bases, leaving 7 bases not matched to a gene. Germline V gene lookup returns CDR1 MNHNY and CDR2 SVGAGI (reference sequence). CDR3 size: 15 residues. The CDR3 reads CASSPTSGSSYEQYF. The CDR3 region has the DNA TGTGCCAGCAGCCCTACTAGCGGAAGCTCCTACGAGCAGTACTTC.

This chain joins TRBV6-4 and TRBJ1-6; 7 bases line up with TRBD1. CDR1 and CDR2 (germline): MRHNA, SNTAGT. The CDR3 runs 13 residues. Unmatched junction bases numbered 6, after V lost 6 bases and J lost 10 bases. CDR3 protein: CASSGTVGSPLHF. In DNA, the CDR3 is TGTGCCAGCAGCGGGACAGTGGGCTCACCCCTCCACTTT.

The CDR3 loop reads CASSGGSSYNSPLHF. The CDR3 nucleotides are TGTGCCAGCAGCGGAGGAAGCTCCTATAATTCACCCCTCCACTTT. V usage is TRBV11-3 and J usage is TRBJ1-6; unclear D gene. This CDR3 has 15 residues. With 5 bases removed from V and 0 bases from J, the gap between germline ends came to 8 bases. CDR1 and CDR2 from the germline V gene are SGHNT and YENEEA.

J is TRBJ2-3 and V is TRBV30; 7 bases line up with TRBD1. The CDR3 loop spans 14 amino acids. The V segment lost 3 bases and the J segment 4 bases; nucleotides outside the gene matches: 7. Germline CDR1 GTSNPN, CDR2 SVGIG (reference sequence). Here the CDR3 reads CAWSTGVTADTQYF. CDR3 coding DNA: TGTGCCTGGAGCACAGGGGTGACGGCAGATACGCAGTATTTT. Looking up the rest from reference TRBV30 and TRBJ2-3 gives the full variable domain: SQTIHQWPATLVQPVGSPLSLECTVEGTSNPNLYWYRQAAGRGLQLLFYSVGIGQISSEVPQNLSASRPQDRQFILSSKKLLLSDSGFYLCAWSTGVTADTQYFGPGTRLTVL.

Worth noting for this clone: The same CDR3 arises from other DNA sequences in this sample as well. The rearrangement joins TRBV5-1 to TRBJ1-5, with D unresolved. CDR3 length: 14 residues. Trimming stripped 0 bases from V and 2 bases from J, with 6 bases between. Germline CDR1 is SGHRS and CDR2 is YFSETQ. The CDR3 DNA sequence: TGCGCCAGCAGCTTGGTAGGAGGCAATCAGCCCCAGCATTTT. Amino acid sequence: CASSLVGGNQPQHF.

This clone is a singleton in its sample. The chain employs TRBV2 and TRBJ1-4; D gene unclear. V was pared by 4 bases and J by 7 bases, with 16 bases between. Germline V lookup: CDR1 SNHLY, CDR2 FYNNEI. The CDR3 contains 15 residues. Here the CDR3 reads CASSGPQNRAEKLFF. The CDR3 region has the DNA TGTGCCAGCAGTGGGCCGCAGAATCGTGCTGAAAAACTGTTTTTT.

V usage is TRBV19 and J usage is TRBJ2-6, with D uncertain. Per the germline V gene, CDR1 is LNHDA and CDR2 is SQIVND (reference sequence). The CDR3 has 16 amino acids. Trimming took 4 bases from V and 0 from J, leaving 10 bases between them. CDR3: CASSNPTGSGANVLTF. The CDR3 DNA follows: TGTGCCAGTAGTAACCCGACGGGCTCTGGGGCCAACGTCCTGACTTTC.

This chain joins TRBV24-1 and TRBJ2-3, with 12 nucleotides matching TRBD2. The CDR3 covers 16 residues. Germline CDR1 reads KGHDR; CDR2 reads SFDVKD. The V and J ends lost 4 bases and 0 bases, in that order; junction bases with no gene match: 1. The CDR3 spells CATSEGLAGSTDTQYF. The CDR3, as DNA: TGTGCCACCAGTGAGGGACTAGCGGGTAGCACAGATACGCAGTATTTT.

The rearrangement uses TRBV3-1 (or the pseudogene TRBV3-2) and TRBJ1-4, with D tentatively TRBD1 (5 bases). V was clipped by 4 bases and J by 4 bases, with 10 bases between them. Germline V lookup: CDR1 LGHDT, CDR2 YNNKEL (reference sequence). CDR3 size: 14 residues. This CDR3 reads CASSLTASNEKLFF. CDR3 in DNA: TGTGCCAGCAGCCTGACAGCGAGTAATGAAAAACTGTTTTTT.